One sample yielded the 15 T cell receptor beta chains listed below, sequenced in a study of T cells in Graves' hyperthyroidism and ophthalmopathy. The investigators amplified TCR beta CDR3 regions from RNA transcripts. HTBI primers drove first-round RT-PCR of the TCR CDR3. A single record per CDR3 protein comes from TCRdb applying MiXCR to the multiplex PCR reads. The table shows just under 750,000 distinct CDR3 sequences, with 35% occurring only once. Sequencing input: blood. The receptors derive from a woman aged 40 to 55 with Graves' hyperthyroidism.

The rearrangement links TRBV7-2 to TRBJ2-7; TRBD1 matches 7 bases. CDR3 length equals 14 residues. Germline V lookup: CDR1 SGHTA, CDR2 FQGNSA. Trimming at V came to 5 bases and at J to 4 bases, leaving 8 bases not matched to a gene. The CDR3 spells CASSGSGTEYEQYF. CDR3 nucleotides: TGTGCCAGCAGCGGCTCCGGGACAGAATACGAGCAGTACTTC.

This clonotype was counted only a few times. V and J are TRBV5-1 and TRBJ1-2; D is possibly TRBD1 (6 bases). There are 15 residues in the CDR3. V gave up 4 bases and J gave up 4 bases, with 17 bases separating them. Looked up from germline, CDR1 is SGHRS and CDR2 is YFSETQ. The CDR3 spells CASSARLRDTYGYTF. CDR3 nucleotide sequence: TGCGCCAGCAGCGCACGCCTCCGGGACACCTATGGCTACACCTTC. Filled out from reference TRBV5-1 and TRBJ1-2, the complete variable domain reads KAGVTQTPRYLIKTRGQQVTLSCSPISGHRSVSWYQQTPGQGLQFLFEYFSETQRNKGNFPGRFSGRQFSNSRSEMNVSTLELGDSALYLCASSARLRDTYGYTFGSGTRLTVV.

The rearrangement links TRBV28 to TRBJ1-2; the D is unclear. CDR1 MDHEN and CDR2 SYDVKM come from the germline V gene. Trimming took off 7 bases at V and 7 bases at J, with 7 bases between the two ends. The CDR3 is 10 amino acids. The CDR3 spells CASKEGGYTF. CDR3 nucleotide sequence: TGTGCCAGCAAGGAGGGTGGCTACACCTTC.

This clonotype was detected only a few times. V gene TRBV6-5 combines with J gene TRBJ1-5, with D hard to call. Germline V gene sequence: CDR1 MNHEY, CDR2 SVGAGI. The length of the CDR3 is 15 residues. V lost 2 bases to trimming and J lost 2 bases, with 10 bases between them. The CDR3 protein is CASSYVISRNQPQHF. CDR3 DNA: TGTGCCAGCAGTTACGTCATTAGCCGCAATCAGCCCCAGCATTTT.

The DNA for the CDR3 is TGTGCCACCCAGGTGGCTGATACGCAGTATTTT. This sequence encodes CATQVADTQYF. The chain couples TRBV10-3 to TRBJ2-3; D remains unclear. The CDR3 runs to 11 residues. The ends were cut back, 10 bases at V and 6 bases at J, with 11 bases in the middle. Germline CDR1 is ENHRY and CDR2 is SYGVKD.

The chain employs TRBV24-1 and TRBJ2-2; the D call may be TRBD1 or TRBD2 (5 bases each). This CDR3 is 15 amino acids long. Germline V gene sequence: CDR1 KGHDR, CDR2 SFDVKD. Trimming stripped 10 bases from V and 1 base from J, with 15 bases between. The CDR3 spells CATQGPAKNTGELFF. The DNA of the CDR3 is TGTGCCACGCAGGGACCTGCCAAGAACACCGGGGAGCTGTTTTTT.

This clonotype was counted a few times. V gene TRBV28 combines with J gene TRBJ1-5; the match to TRBD1 covers 7 bases. Germline-derived CDR1 and CDR2 are MDHEN and SYDVKM. There are 15 residues in the CDR3. V was pared by 2 bases and J by 1 base, with 2 bases of the junction left unmatched. CDR3 bases: TGTGCCAGCAGTTTACACAGGGGAAGCAATCAGCCCCAGCATTTT. Its translation: CASSLHRGSNQPQHF.

This clonotype was observed at least ten times. The chain carries TRBV7-9 and TRBJ2-6; D might be TRBD1 or TRBD2, each matching 5 bases. Trimming cost V 5 bases and J 4 bases, with 18 bases left between them. The germline gives CDR1 SEHNR, CDR2 FQNEAQ (reference sequence). CDR3 size: 17 residues. Here the CDR3 reads CASSPDVSGTGANVLTF. Here the CDR3 DNA reads TGTGCCAGCAGCCCCGATGTCTCCGGGACCGGGGCCAACGTCCTGACTTTC.

This clonotype appeared a few times. The genes are TRBV20-1 and TRBJ2-5, with 8 bases matching TRBD2. The CDR3 is made up of 12 amino acids. Germline assignment: CDR1 DFQATT and CDR2 SNEGSKA (reference sequence). V shed 5 bases and J 3 bases; nucleotides not matched to a gene: 2. The CDR3 sequence: CSAGAGEETQYF. Here the CDR3 DNA reads TGCAGTGCTGGAGCGGGGGAAGAGACCCAGTACTTC.

This clonotype was picked up a small number of times. This chain uses TRBV6-5 with TRBJ1-5, with 7 bases aligning to TRBD1. The CDR3 has 14 amino acids. In germline, CDR1 is MNHEY, CDR2 SVGAGI. V lost 4 bases and J lost 5; bases outside the gene matches: 5. CDR3 in DNA: TGTGCCAGCAGTTCACAGGGGCTCCATCAGCCCCAGCATTTT. Amino acid sequence: CASSSQGLHQPQHF.

This clonotype has a single count. One base away lies a much larger clone, so this may be a sequencing read error. The V and J genes are TRBV24-1 and TRBJ2-5; D gene ambiguous. The end of the DNA fits TRBJ2-1 better, so the J call may be wrong. Germline loops: CDR1 KGHDR, CDR2 SFDVKD. This CDR3 is built from 15 residues. The CDR3 reads CATSEHGPAVETQFF. CDR3 bases: TGTGCCACCAGTGAGCACGGCCCGGCGGTGGAGACCCAGTTCTTC.

This clonotype has just a few counts. The chain joins TRBV7-2 to TRBJ1-5; no firm D call. Germline loops: CDR1 SGHTA, CDR2 FQGNSA. V lost 5 bases, J lost 7 bases, and 15 bases lay in between. CDR3 size: 14 residues. CDR3 amino acids: CASSPRPEEQPQHF. The CDR3 coding sequence is TGTGCCAGCAGCCCCCGACCGGAGGAGCAGCCCCAGCATTTT.

Only a few counts were recorded for this clonotype. This chain uses TRBV5-1 with TRBJ2-7, with 8 bases aligning to TRBD1. Germline V CDR1 and CDR2: SGHRS, YFSETQ. The CDR3 is 16 residues long. The V and J ends lost 0 bases and 0 bases, in that order; junction bases with no gene match: 5. The chain's CDR3 is CASSLGQGSPSYEQYF. The CDR3, as DNA: TGCGCCAGCAGCTTGGGACAGGGGTCCCCCTCCTACGAGCAGTACTTC.

This clonotype was seen only once. A much bigger clone sits one base away, suggesting this may be a read error. J is TRBJ2-7 and V is TRBV20-1; 9 bases agree with TRBD1. This CDR3 has 13 residues. Germline loops: CDR1 DFQATT, CDR2 SNEGSKA (reference sequence). In nucleotides, the CDR3 is TGCGGTGCTAGGGACAGGGCAACCTACGAGCAGTACTTC. It yields the protein CGARDRATYEQYF.

CDR3 sequence (DNA): TGTGCCAGCGAGAGACAGGACGGGTGGCTGTTTTTT. The encoded protein is CASERQDGWLFF. The rearrangement joins TRBV6-1 to TRBJ2-2; TRBD1 is a possible D gene (6 bases). This CDR3 has 12 residues. The V end lost 8 bases, the J end lost 13 bases, and 17 bases lay between the germline ends. Germline CDR1 is MNHNS and CDR2 is SASEGT.